This is a list of T cell receptor beta chains from one sample in a study of regulatory T cells in long-lasting Graves disease. TCRdb re-called the multiplex PCR reads through MiXCR, storing one row per CDR3 protein. The sample lists 350,000 to 550,000 distinct CDR3 sequences; 14% to 15% were seen once. These data were also filed under a second study, of T cells in Graves' hyperthyroidism and ophthalmopathy.

Material: peripheral blood mononuclear cells (PBMCs), obtained at new diagnosis, from a patient treated with antithyroid drugs. The origin of the receptors is a woman younger than 45 with Graves disease. Each CDR3 is given with its conserved first and last residue. D genes are given only for firm matches. Where a row states a size, it is once, few, many or the class of an expanded clone; other rows omit it.

V,J,size,D,CDR3,DNA
TRBV29-1,TRBJ2-2,many,-,CSANWNTGELFF,TGCAGCGCAAACTGGAACACCGGGGAGCTGTTTTTT
TRBV12-3/TRBV12-4,TRBJ2-1,-,TRBD2,CAGSAGTRRVEEQFF,TGTGCCGGCAGTGCCGGGACTAGGAGAGTTGAAGAGCAGTTCTTC
TRBV7-9,TRBJ2-3,many,-,CASSLGDGVYSTDTQYF,TGTGCCAGCAGCTTAGGTGATGGAGTATATAGCACAGATACGCAGTATTTT
TRBV6-5,TRBJ2-3,few,TRBD2,CASSYLAGASDTQYF,TGTGCCAGCAGTTACCTAGCGGGAGCTTCAGATACGCAGTATTTT
TRBV11-2,TRBJ1-3,many,-,CASSLVGGSGNTIYF,TGTGCCAGCAGCTTAGTTGGGGGCTCTGGAAACACCATATATTTT
TRBV28,TRBJ2-7,many,TRBD1,CASSLEGQDDYEYEQYF,TGTGCCAGCAGTTTGGAGGGACAGGACGATTATGAGTACGAGCAGTACTTC
TRBV20-1,TRBJ1-5,-,-,CSAQNGNQPQHF,TGCAGTGCCCAGAATGGCAATCAGCCCCAGCATTTT
TRBV6-6,TRBJ1-2,many,TRBD1,CASSLRGTGYGYTF,TGTGCCAGCAGTTTACGCGGGACAGGCTATGGCTACACCTTC
TRBV20-1,TRBJ1-5,-,-,CSAPIQGTASNQPQHF,TGCAGTGCCCCAATACAAGGGACGGCCAGCAATCAGCCCCAGCATTTT
TRBV29-1,TRBJ2-5,-,-,CSVRTGWETQYF,TGCAGCGTTCGAACAGGGTGGGAGACCCAGTACTTC
TRBV6-1,TRBJ2-1,-,TRBD2,CATRTSGNNEQFF,TGTGCCACCAGGACTAGCGGTAACAATGAGCAGTTCTTC
TRBV27,TRBJ1-1,-,-,CASSLVRRGAEAFF,TGTGCCAGCAGTTTAGTTCGCAGGGGAGCAGAAGCTTTCTTT
TRBV29-1,TRBJ2-5,many,-,CSHRGPQETQYF,TGCAGCCACCGAGGACCGCAAGAGACCCAGTACTTC
TRBV7-3,TRBJ2-5,many,TRBD1,CASSISGGPIRETQYF,TGTGCCAGCAGCATATCAGGGGGACCGATTCGAGAGACCCAGTACTTC
TRBV6-5,TRBJ2-6,-,TRBD1,CASSYSDRLGANVLTF,TGTGCCAGCAGTTACTCGGACAGGCTAGGGGCCAACGTCCTGACTTTC
TRBV27,TRBJ2-7,few,-,CASSSGYPYEQYF,TGTGCCAGCAGTTCCGGCTACCCCTACGAGCAGTACTTC
TRBV30,TRBJ2-7,many,-,CAWSVGDYEQYF,TGTGCCTGGAGTGTAGGAGATTACGAGCAGTACTTC
TRBV11-2,TRBJ2-1,many,TRBD2,CASRRLAGSYNEQFF,TGTGCCAGCCGCCGACTAGCGGGGTCCTACAATGAGCAGTTCTTC
TRBV7-3,TRBJ2-1,-,TRBD2,CASSSQPSGSSYNEQFF,TGTGCCAGCAGCTCACAACCCAGCGGGAGCTCCTACAATGAGCAGTTCTTC
TRBV5-1,TRBJ2-7,-,TRBD1,CASSPIQTGYYEQYF,TGCGCCAGCAGCCCAATACAGACAGGGTACTACGAGCAGTACTTC
TRBV7-8,TRBJ2-5,-,-,CASSTCRDREETQYF,TGTGCCAGCAGCACCTGCAGGGATCGGGAAGAGACCCAGTACTTC
TRBV4-1,TRBJ2-1,-,-,CASSQVPLVGDEQFF,TGCGCCAGCAGCCAAGTCCCCCTAGTTGGGGATGAGCAGTTCTTC
TRBV6-9,TRBJ2-3,many,TRBD2,CASSYRGGSGADTQYF,TGTGCCAGCAGTTACCGAGGCGGGAGTGGCGCAGATACGCAGTATTTT
TRBV30,TRBJ2-2,few,TRBD2,CAWKSARGLAGGPSTGELFF,TGTGCCTGGAAGAGTGCACGTGGACTAGCGGGAGGGCCGAGCACCGGGGAGCTGTTTTTT
TRBV12-3/TRBV12-4,TRBJ2-1,many,TRBD2,CASRSGLAGGGGFF,TGTGCCAGCAGATCGGGACTAGCGGGAGGGGGGGGATTCTTC
TRBV6-2/TRBV6-3,TRBJ2-7,-,TRBD2,CASSYGIAGTYEQYF,TGTGCCAGCAGTTACGGGATAGCGGGGACCTACGAGCAGTACTTC
TRBV30,TRBJ1-2,few,TRBD1,CARRGLGFDYGYTF,TGTGCCAGGAGGGGGCTTGGTTTCGATTATGGCTACACCTTC
TRBV7-3,TRBJ2-2,many,-,CASSLIRGTGELFF,TGTGCCAGCAGCTTAATCCGCGGCACCGGGGAGCTGTTTTTT
TRBV3-1,TRBJ2-2,few,-,CASSPGGLVGGELFF,TGTGCCAGCAGCCCCGGGGGGCTAGTTGGCGGGGAGCTGTTTTTT
TRBV7-9,TRBJ2-3,many,TRBD2,CATSLAGEPDTQYF,TGTGCCACCTCACTAGCGGGAGAACCAGATACGCAGTATTTT
TRBV10-2,TRBJ2-5,many,TRBD2,CASRGDGISGSAVETQYF,TGCGCCAGCAGGGGGGACGGAATTAGCGGGAGCGCGGTGGAGACCCAGTACTTC
TRBV5-1,TRBJ1-2,many,TRBD1,CASSSNTGTGGLRGYTF,TGCGCCAGCAGCTCGAACACCGGGACAGGGGGTCTACGGGGCTACACCTTC
TRBV12-3/TRBV12-4,TRBJ2-1,-,TRBD1,CASLDRAYNEQFF,TGTGCCAGCTTGGACAGGGCCTACAATGAGCAGTTCTTC
TRBV12-5,TRBJ2-1,-,-,CASGFAGTTSILNEQFF,TGTGCTAGTGGTTTCGCCGGGACGACCTCAATACTCAATGAGCAGTTCTTC
TRBV12-3/TRBV12-4,TRBJ1-5,many,TRBD1,CATTTGAQPQHF,TGTGCCACCACGACAGGGGCTCAGCCCCAGCATTTT
TRBV6-5,TRBJ1-2,many,-,CASSYSTRVGGYTF,TGTGCCAGCAGTTACTCGACCAGGGTTGGTGGCTACACCTTC
TRBV6-1,TRBJ2-5,-,-,CASSQSTPETQYF,TGCGCCAGCAGCCAATCCACCCCGGAGACCCAGTACTTC
TRBV19,TRBJ2-1,-,TRBD2,CASKGLAGVYNEQFF,TGTGCCAGTAAGGGACTAGCGGGAGTTTACAATGAGCAGTTCTTC
TRBV7-9,TRBJ2-1,many,TRBD2,CASSLAVAGAIYNEQFF,TGTGCCAGCAGCTTAGCGGTGGCGGGAGCTATCTACAATGAGCAGTTCTTC
TRBV2,TRBJ2-1,-,-,CASRPLDVGEQFF,TGTGCCAGCAGGCCCCTTGACGTGGGTGAGCAGTTCTTC
TRBV12-3/TRBV12-4,TRBJ2-1,-,TRBD2,CASSPLLAGGPGDEQFF,TGTGCCAGCAGTCCCTTACTAGCGGGAGGGCCCGGAGACGAGCAGTTCTTC
TRBV29-1,TRBJ2-1,-,TRBD2,CSVRGTRLRNEQFF,TGCAGCGTCCGCGGGACTAGACTCAGGAATGAGCAGTTCTTC